The 27 T cell receptor beta chains below come from one sample, sequenced in a study of cytomegalovirus exposure and HLA in healthy donors. Researchers ran the PCR with 60 Vbeta and 13 Jbeta primers. Produced via immunoSEQ multiplex PCR; TCRdb's table is partial and in-frame only. The sample lists about 170,000 clones, around 80% occurring once. The sequencing sample was made of PBMCs. Receptors originate from a woman between 45 and 65 years old in good health and CMV-seronegative.

This clone was recorded only once. V usage is TRBV9 and J usage is TRBJ2-6, with D possibly being TRBD1 (5 bases). Trimming removed 0 bases from V and 1 base from J, with 14 bases in between. CDR3 size: 18 residues. CDR1 and CDR2 from the germline V gene are SGDLS and YYNGEE. CDR3 sequence: CASSVAGSTGSGANVLTF. Written as DNA, the CDR3 is TGTGCCAGCAGCGTAGCGGGCAGTACAGGATCTGGGGCCAACGTCCTGACTTTC.

The chain joins TRBV5-1 to TRBJ2-7; a weak D match, TRBD2 (6 bases). The length of the CDR3 is 16 residues. Germline CDR1 SGHRS, CDR2 YFSETQ. The V gene lost 0 bases and the J gene lost 0 bases, with 13 bases spanning the gap. The CDR3 bases are TGCGCCAGCAGCTTGGACGCGGGGCCGAGCTCCTACGAGCAGTACTTC. Translated: CASSLDAGPSSYEQYF.

The rearrangement uses TRBV7-2 and TRBJ1-2, with a possible D match to TRBD1 (6 bases). This CDR3 has 17 amino acids. Germline V gene lookup returns CDR1 SGHTA and CDR2 FQGNSA. V lost 5 bases and J 2 bases, leaving 21 bases between the germline ends. The DNA of the CDR3 is TGTGCCAGCAGCCCGAGTAACAGGGTCCCACGGAACTATGGCTACACCTTC. Amino acids: CASSPSNRVPRNYGYTF.

The rearrangement links TRBV6-1 to TRBJ2-7; D is possibly TRBD1 (5 bases). CDR3 length: 15 amino acids. Trimming removed 3 bases from V and 0 bases from J, with 12 bases in between. Germline CDR1 and CDR2: MNHNS and SASEGT. The CDR3 region is CASSDQGSSSYEQYF. The CDR3 region has the DNA TGTGCCAGCAGTGACCAGGGAAGTAGCTCCTACGAGCAGTACTTC.

This clone was found a few times. The CDR3 loop reads CASSGWDRVGKTYNEQFF. In DNA form, the CDR3 reads TGTGCCAGCAGCGGGTGGGACAGGGTGGGGAAAACGTACAATGAGCAGTTCTTC. This chain links TRBV7-9 with TRBJ2-1, with 9 nucleotides matching TRBD1. The V and J ends lost 5 bases and 4 bases, in that order; junction bases with no gene match: 15. The germline gives CDR1 SEHNR, CDR2 FQNEAQ (reference sequence). CDR3 length: 18 residues.

The J gene is TRBJ1-2, the V gene TRBV28; TRBD1 matches 10 bases. Germline assignment: CDR1 MDHEN and CDR2 SYDVKM. The CDR3 is made up of 16 amino acids. The V and J ends lost 6 bases and 6 bases, in that order; junction bases with no gene match: 13. The CDR3 loop is CASRLPGTGVTDGYTF. As DNA, the CDR3 is TGTGCCAGCAGGCTTCCGGGGACAGGGGTAACTGATGGCTACACCTTC.

Comment on this clone: Mismatch with germline at one junction end may stem from a read error. J is TRBJ2-3 and V is TRBV6-4, with 11 nucleotides matching TRBD2. Germline CDR1 is MRHNA and CDR2 is SNTAGT. This CDR3 spans 15 amino acids. CDR3 DNA: TGTGCCAGCAGCTTAGCGGGAGGGAGCAAAGATACGCAGTATTTT. It codes for CASSLAGGSKDTQYF.

The V gene is TRBV5-6, the J gene TRBJ2-1, with a weak D call TRBD2 (6 bases). The CDR3 loop spans 14 amino acids. Trimming removed 5 bases from V and 4 bases from J, with 13 bases in between. Germline assignment: CDR1 SGHDT and CDR2 YYEEEE. The CDR3 DNA reads TGTGCCAGCAGGATCGGGAGTAATTACAATGAGCAGTTCTTC. Protein sequence: CASRIGSNYNEQFF.

The chain carries TRBV6-5 and TRBJ2-7; 9 bases map to TRBD1. This CDR3 is built from 14 residues. V was pared by 4 bases and J by 6 bases, with 7 bases of the junction left unmatched. Germline lookup yields CDR1 MNHEY and CDR2 SVGAGI. The CDR3 bases are TGTGCCAGCAGTTTGCCGGGACAGGGTTCCGAGCAGTACTTC. It is translated as CASSLPGQGSEQYF.

The rearrangement joins TRBV18 to TRBJ2-3; TRBD1 agrees at 9 bases. Germline CDR1 KGHSH, CDR2 LQKENI. The CDR3 consists of 16 residues. V shed 3 bases, J shed 6 bases, and the junction held 10 bases outside the gene matches. In nucleotides, the CDR3 is TGTGCCAGCTCACCCCAGGGACAGGGTGTAATGGATACGCAGTATTTT. It specifies CASSPQGQGVMDTQYF.

V is TRBV7-2 and J is TRBJ2-7; D unresolved. The CDR3 has 13 amino acids. Germline V gene data show CDR1 as SGHTA and CDR2 as FQGNSA. Deletions cut 2 bases from V and 0 bases from J, with 5 bases between. CDR3 amino acids: CASSLSHSYEQYF. CDR3 in DNA: TGTGCCAGCAGCTTATCCCACTCCTACGAGCAGTACTTC.

The chain carries TRBV5-5 and TRBJ1-2; TRBD1 matches 11 bases. This CDR3 is 15 amino acids long. V shed 4 bases, J shed 2 bases, and the junction held 4 bases outside the gene matches. Per the germline V gene, CDR1 is SGHKS and CDR2 is YYEKEE (reference sequence). This CDR3 reads CASSGQGASNYGYTF. The CDR3 DNA sequence: TGTGCCAGCAGCGGACAGGGGGCGAGCAACTATGGCTACACCTTC.

The V gene is TRBV10-3, the J gene TRBJ2-1, with TRBD2 identical over 11 bases. CDR3 length: 18 amino acids. The germline V gene has CDR1 ENHRY and CDR2 SYGVKD. Losses at the gene ends were 0 bases for V and 6 bases for J; bases not matched to a gene: 10. CDR3 loop: CAISESLAGGIVPNEQFF. In DNA form, the CDR3 reads TGTGCCATCAGTGAGTCTCTAGCGGGGGGAATTGTCCCCAATGAGCAGTTCTTC.

V is TRBV6-5 and J is TRBJ2-3; no reliable D call. Trimming pared 4 bases from V and 4 bases from J, leaving 18 bases between. Germline V lookup: CDR1 MNHEY, CDR2 SVGAGI. The CDR3 contains 16 residues. The CDR3 DNA is TGTGCCAGCAGTTCCCCCTTAACATCCCGGGCAGATACGCAGTATTTT. It specifies CASSSPLTSRADTQYF.

This rearrangement joins TRBV16 to TRBJ1-2, with 7 bases that match TRBD1. CDR3 length equals 12 residues. J gave up 5 bases and V 10 bases, and 7 bases lay outside the gene matches. Germline loops: CDR1 KGHSY, CDR2 FQNENV. DNA of the CDR3: TGTGCCACTCAAGCAGGGGGGTATGGCTACACCTTC. Translating gives CATQAGGYGYTF.

The count of this clone is one. This chain joins TRBV9 and TRBJ1-2; 7 positions agree with TRBD1. The CDR3 spans 14 residues. J gave up 4 bases and V 3 bases, and 6 bases lay outside the gene matches. Germline CDR1 SGDLS, CDR2 YYNGEE. CDR3 residues: CASSGPGQIYGYTF. The CDR3 DNA reads TGTGCCAGCAGCGGGCCGGGACAGATCTATGGCTACACCTTC. Filled out from reference TRBV9 and TRBJ1-2, the complete variable domain reads DSGVTQTPKHLITATGQRVTLRCSPRSGDLSVYWYQQSLDQGLQFLIQYYNGEERAKGNILERFSAQQFPDLHSELNLSSLELGDSALYFCASSGPGQIYGYTFGSGTRLTVV.

The chain combines TRBV19 with TRBJ2-7; 13 bases agree with TRBD2. Looked up from germline, CDR1 is LNHDA and CDR2 is SQIVND (reference sequence). There are 16 residues in the CDR3. Germline trimming cut 4 bases from V and 2 bases from J; bases unmatched to any gene: 5. CDR3 sequence reads: CASSKRLAGGPYEQYF. As DNA, the CDR3 is TGTGCCAGTAGTAAACGACTAGCGGGAGGACCCTACGAGCAGTACTTC.

The V and J genes are TRBV2 and TRBJ2-7, with D perhaps matching TRBD2 (5 bases). The V gene lost 6 bases and the J gene lost 3 bases, with 18 bases spanning the gap. Per germline, CDR1 SNHLY and CDR2 FYNNEI. The CDR3 spans 15 residues. The CDR3 nucleotides read TGTGCCAGCAGCGCTTTGGTGGGGAGAGACTACGAGCAGTACTTC. Translation gives CASSALVGRDYEQYF.

V and J are TRBV28 and TRBJ1-6; the match to TRBD1 covers 11 bases. The CDR3 spans 18 residues. CDR1 and CDR2 from the germline V gene are MDHEN and SYDVKM. Trimming cost V 5 bases and J 1 base; bases outside gene matches: 7. The CDR3 spells CASSPGTGGISYNSPLHF. The CDR3 DNA reads as TGTGCCAGCAGTCCCGGGACAGGGGGAATTTCCTATAATTCACCCCTCCACTTT.

The V gene is TRBV4-1, the J gene TRBJ1-2, with 12 bases aligning to TRBD1. The CDR3 is 17 amino acids. Trimming at V came to 0 bases and at J to 2 bases, leaving 4 bases not matched to a gene. Germline V gene data show CDR1 as MGHRA and CDR2 as YSYEKL. As DNA, the CDR3 is TGCGCCAGCAGCCAAGAGGGGACAGGGGGCCGAAACTATGGCTACACCTTC. As protein: CASSQEGTGGRNYGYTF.

The chain has TRBV28 and TRBJ1-1; D unresolved. There are 13 residues in the CDR3. Deletions cut 6 bases from V and 0 bases from J, with 8 bases between. Germline V gene data show CDR1 as MDHEN and CDR2 as SYDVKM. The CDR3 here is CASSLAVNTEAFF. CDR3 DNA: TGTGCCAGCAGCCTGGCTGTGAACACTGAAGCTTTCTTT.

The sample holds one count of this clone. This sequence joins TRBV4-1 and TRBJ2-2; D uncertain. The V gene's germline CDR1 is MGHRA and CDR2 YSYEKL. The V end lost 2 bases, the J end lost 0 bases, and 16 bases lay between the germline ends. The CDR3 sequence is 18 residues long. The CDR3 DNA follows: TGCGCCAGCAGCCAAAATTGGGCTCCCGGAACGAACACCGGGGAGCTGTTTTTT. It encodes CASSQNWAPGTNTGELFF.

The chain couples TRBV5-1 to TRBJ2-7, with 8 bases aligning to TRBD2. The V segment lost 3 bases and the J segment 6 bases; nucleotides outside the gene matches: 11. Germline CDR1 reads SGHRS; CDR2 reads YFSETQ. The CDR3 length is 15 residues. The CDR3 region is CASSSGTRTTGEQYF. The CDR3 nucleotides read TGCGCCAGCAGCTCGGGGACTAGGACAACTGGCGAGCAGTACTTC.

The V and J genes are TRBV6-5 and TRBJ2-7; TRBD2 matches 9 bases. The J segment lost 3 bases and the V segment lost 6 bases, leaving 3 bases of the junction unmatched. Germline V CDR1 and CDR2: MNHEY, SVGAGI. The CDR3 is 13 amino acids. The CDR3 DNA sequence: TGTGCCAGCAGCCTGACTAGCGGCTACGAGCAGTACTTC. Encoded protein: CASSLTSGYEQYF.

The sample holds one count of this clone. The rearrangement uses TRBV5-1 and TRBJ2-1; D possibly corresponds to TRBD2 (6 bases). The germline CDR1 and CDR2 sequences are SGHRS and YFSETQ. V lost 0 bases to trimming and J lost 7 bases, with 26 bases between them. The CDR3 has 19 amino acids. CDR3 sequence: CASSLGPGDPRRAENEQFF. CDR3 DNA sequence: TGCGCCAGCAGCTTGGGCCCTGGGGATCCTCGGAGGGCCGAAAATGAGCAGTTCTTC.

This clone is a singleton in its sample. The chain couples TRBV4-2 to TRBJ1-4; TRBD1 aligns across 7 bases. V was clipped by 0 bases and J by 7 bases; unmatched bases: 5. The germline V gene encodes CDR1 LGHNA and CDR2 YNFKEQ. This CDR3 spans 15 amino acids. This CDR3 reads CASSQEKGASEKLFF. The DNA of the CDR3 is TGTGCCAGCAGCCAAGAAAAGGGGGCAAGTGAAAAACTGTTTTTT.

The rearrangement links TRBV28 to TRBJ1-1; 8 nucleotides align to TRBD1. This CDR3 contains 16 residues. V was clipped by 6 bases and J by 4 bases; unmatched bases: 13. Germline V gene data show CDR1 as MDHEN and CDR2 as SYDVKM. The CDR3 sequence: CASSLTGQGRSTEAFF. CDR3 in DNA: TGTGCCAGCAGCCTAACTGGACAGGGACGGAGCACTGAAGCTTTCTTT. Supplemented by reference TRBV28 and TRBJ1-1, the full variable domain reads DVKVTQSSRYLVKRTGEKVFLECVQDMDHENMFWYRQDPGLGLRLIYFSYDVKMKEKGDIPEGYSVSREKKERFSLILESASTNQTSMYLCASSLTGQGRSTEAFFGQGTRLTVV.